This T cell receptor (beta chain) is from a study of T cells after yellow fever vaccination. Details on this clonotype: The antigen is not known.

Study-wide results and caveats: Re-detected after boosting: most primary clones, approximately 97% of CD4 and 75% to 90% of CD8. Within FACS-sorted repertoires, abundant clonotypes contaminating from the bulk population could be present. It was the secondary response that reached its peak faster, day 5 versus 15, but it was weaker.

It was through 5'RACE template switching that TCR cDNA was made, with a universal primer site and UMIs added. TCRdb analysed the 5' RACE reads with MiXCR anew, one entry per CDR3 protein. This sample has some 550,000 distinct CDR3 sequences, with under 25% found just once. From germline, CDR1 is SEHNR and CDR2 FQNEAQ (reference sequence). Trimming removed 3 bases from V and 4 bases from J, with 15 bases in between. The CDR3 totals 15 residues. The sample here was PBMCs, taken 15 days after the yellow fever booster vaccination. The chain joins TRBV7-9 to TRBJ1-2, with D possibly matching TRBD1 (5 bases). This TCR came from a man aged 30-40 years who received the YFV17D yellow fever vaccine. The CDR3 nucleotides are TGTGCCAGCAGCTTTCCCGGGGTTCAGGGCTATGGCTACACCTTC. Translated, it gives CASSFPGVQGYGYTF. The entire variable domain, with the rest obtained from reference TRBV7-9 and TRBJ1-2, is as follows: DTGVSQNPRHKITKRGQNVTFRCDPISEHNRLYWYRQTLGQGPEFLTYFQNEAQLEKSRLLSDRFSAERPKGSFSTLEIQRTEQGDSAMYLCASSFPGVQGYGYTFGSGTRLTVV.